This T cell receptor (beta chain) was found in a study of T cells in Graves' hyperthyroidism and ophthalmopathy. V gave up 5 bases and J gave up 5 bases; unmatched junction bases: 6. CDR3 length equals 15 residues. TCR beta CDR3 regions were amplified from RNA. First-round RT-PCR with HTBI primers amplified the TCR CDR3 region. One entry per CDR3 protein results from TCRdb running MiXCR on the multiplex PCR reads. The sample contains 400,000 to 550,000 distinct CDR3 sequences, roughly a quarter of which appear only once. This clonotype came up many times. V and J are TRBV12-3 or TRBV12-4 and TRBJ1-5; 10 bases align to TRBD1. This sequence was found in a woman under 40 with Graves' ophthalmopathy. The sample taken for sequencing was blood. The CDR3 sequence is CASSPGTGVDQPQHF. In DNA, the CDR3 is TGTGCCAGCAGTCCAGGGACAGGGGTAGATCAGCCCCAGCATTTT.